Shown below are 25 T cell receptor beta chains from a single sample sequenced in a study of T cell repertoires in cytomegalovirus infection. These receptors lack a known antigen. A single record per CDR3 protein comes from TCRdb applying MiXCR to the reads. The sample consists of about 130,000 distinct CDR3 sequences, about 24% of them appearing once. Source material: PBMCs, sequenced either directly or after in vitro stimulation (not recorded which). The receptor set was obtained from a human donor in good health (CMV status not recorded). Some clones in this sample may be carry-over from other donors' samples.

The V gene is TRBV20-1, the J gene TRBJ1-1, with D possibly TRBD1 on 6 matching bases. The germline CDR1 and CDR2 sequences are DFQATT and SNEGSKA (reference sequence). The V end lost 3 bases, the J end lost 3 bases, and 14 bases lay between the germline ends. CDR3 length: 14 amino acids. Here the CDR3 reads CSASRMTGDTEAFF. As DNA, the CDR3 is TGCAGTGCTAGTAGGATGACAGGAGACACTGAAGCTTTCTTT.

The genes are TRBV6-1 and TRBJ2-7; tentatively, D is TRBD1 or TRBD2 (5 bases each). V was shortened by 7 bases and J by 2 bases, with 15 bases between the two germline ends. The CDR3 sequence is 14 residues long. The germline CDR1 and CDR2 sequences are MNHNS and SASEGT. CDR3 nucleotide sequence: TGTGCCAGCACTAACCTGGGACGGACCTACGAGCAGTACTTC. Translated, it gives CASTNLGRTYEQYF.

The CDR3 region has the DNA TGTGCCAGCAGTGGCCGGACGAGGAACACTGAAGCTTTCTTT. Translation: CASSGRTRNTEAFF. V is TRBV2 and J is TRBJ1-1; D ambiguous. CDR3 length equals 14 residues. The V end lost 4 bases, the J end lost 1 base, and 10 bases lay between the germline ends. Looked up from germline, CDR1 is SNHLY and CDR2 is FYNNEI.

This chain uses TRBV12-5 with TRBJ2-1, with 14 bases matching TRBD2. The CDR3 totals 15 residues. Germline V gene lookup returns CDR1 LGHNT and CDR2 FRNRAP. Trimming took 9 bases from V and 5 from J; bases not matched to a gene: 6. CDR3 bases: TGTGCTAGCGGGGCGGGACTAGCGGGGGACAATGAGCAGTTCTTC. Its translation: CASGAGLAGDNEQFF.

The rearrangement joins TRBV5-1 to TRBJ1-4; D is unclear. The CDR3 consists of 14 residues. The V and J ends lost 0 bases and 5 bases respectively, with 8 bases between them. Germline-derived CDR1 and CDR2 are SGHRS and YFSETQ. The CDR3 DNA sequence: TGCGCCAGCAGCTTGGGCGTTCAGAATGAAAAACTGTTTTTT. This translates into CASSLGVQNEKLFF.

This clonotype was seen only a few times. The CDR3 region has the DNA TGTGCCAGCAGTGATTCGAGTCGGACCGGGGAGCTGTTTTTT. Protein product: CASSDSSRTGELFF. V and J are TRBV6-8 and TRBJ2-2; D is undetermined. Germline CDR1 is MNHGY and CDR2 is SAAAGT. V was pared by 5 bases and J by 5 bases, with 12 bases between. The CDR3 loop spans 14 amino acids.

The chain combines TRBV2 with TRBJ2-7; D is ambiguous. From germline, CDR1 is SNHLY and CDR2 FYNNEI. The CDR3 has 12 residues. V gave up 2 bases and J gave up 3 bases, with 5 bases separating them. Here the CDR3 reads CASSEIRYEQYF. The CDR3 nucleotides are TGTGCCAGCAGTGAAATCCGCTACGAGCAGTACTTC.

The rearrangement joins TRBV7-9 to TRBJ2-5; 11 positions match TRBD1. Germline loops: CDR1 SEHNR, CDR2 FQNEAQ (reference sequence). There are 15 residues in the CDR3. The ends lost 6 bases at V and 1 base at J; junction bases unmatched: 4. The CDR3 region has the DNA TGTGCCAGCAGGCCCGGGACAGGGGGCCAAGAGACCCAGTACTTC. This encodes CASRPGTGGQETQYF.

This clonotype was observed once. This chain uses TRBV11-2 with TRBJ1-6; D is ambiguous. Trimming shortened V by 5 bases and J by 14 bases, and 19 bases separated the two germline ends. This CDR3 region has 14 residues. The germline gives CDR1 SGHAT, CDR2 FQNNGV. CDR3 DNA: TGTGCCAGCAGCCCCCGAGAAGGTCCTGGGACCCTCCACTTT. This codes for CASSPREGPGTLHF.

This clonotype was seen a handful of times. V usage is TRBV19 and J usage is TRBJ2-3; 10 nucleotides line up with TRBD2. There are 17 residues in the CDR3. CDR1 and CDR2 from the germline V gene are LNHDA and SQIVND (reference sequence). The V and J ends lost 2 bases and 2 bases, in that order; junction bases with no gene match: 7. CDR3 sequence: CASSISKTSGYTDTQYF. The CDR3, as DNA: TGTGCCAGTAGTATAAGTAAGACTAGCGGGTACACAGATACGCAGTATTTT.

CDR3 nucleotide sequence: TGTGCCAGCAGCTCAGAGGCAGGGGGGTATGGGACCCAGTACTTC. It encodes CASSSEAGGYGTQYF. This chain links TRBV7-2 with TRBJ2-5; D might be TRBD1 (7 bases). The V and J ends lost 4 bases and 7 bases respectively, with 19 bases between them. This CDR3 comprises 15 residues. Germline loops: CDR1 SGHTA, CDR2 FQGNSA.

This chain uses TRBV28 with TRBJ2-1, with 12 bases that match TRBD2. CDR3 length equals 16 residues. Trimming cost V 4 bases and J 9 bases; bases outside gene matches: 10. Germline V gene data show CDR1 as MDHEN and CDR2 as SYDVKM. The CDR3 here is CASSYSQTSGSFEQFF. CDR3 bases: TGTGCCAGCAGTTACTCCCAGACTAGCGGGAGCTTTGAGCAGTTCTTC.

This sequence joins TRBV10-3 and TRBJ2-2; D not certain. The V end was cut by 4 bases, the J end by 4 bases, with 1 base between. The length of the CDR3 is 11 residues. The germline V gene encodes CDR1 ENHRY and CDR2 SYGVKD. The CDR3 spells CAISATGELFF. The CDR3 DNA reads TGTGCCATCAGTGCCACCGGGGAGCTGTTTTTT.

V gene TRBV6-6 combines with J gene TRBJ1-1, with 7 bases lining up with TRBD1. Germline lookup yields CDR1 MNHNY and CDR2 SVGAGI (reference sequence). Trimming took 6 bases from V and 1 from J; bases not matched to a gene: 5. The CDR3 spans 14 residues. The CDR3 coding sequence is TGTGCCAGCAGCCCACAGGGGACGAACACTGAAGCTTTCTTT. It translates to CASSPQGTNTEAFF.

The chain uses TRBV6-2 or TRBV6-3 and TRBJ2-7; D perhaps matches TRBD1 (6 bases). V was pared by 7 bases and J by 5 bases, with 12 bases between. Per the germline V gene, CDR1 is MNHEY and CDR2 is SVGEGT. CDR3 length: 12 amino acids. In nucleotides, the CDR3 is TGTGCCAGCAACTACCAGGGGAACGAGCAGTACTTC. The encoded protein is CASNYQGNEQYF.

This clonotype was counted only a few times. V usage is TRBV7-6 and J usage is TRBJ1-2, with no clear D. The CDR3 extends over 14 amino acids. Germline CDR1 is SGHVS and CDR2 is FNYEAQ. Between the trimmed V and J ends, which lost 4 bases and 0 bases, there was a span of 9 bases. The CDR3 reads CASSSEQPNYGYTF. The CDR3 DNA reads TGTGCCAGCAGCTCAGAACAGCCTAACTATGGCTACACCTTC.

The chain employs TRBV29-1 and TRBJ2-3; 9 bases match TRBD2. Germline CDR1 is SQVTM and CDR2 is ANQGSEA. The V segment lost 7 bases and the J segment 3 bases; nucleotides outside the gene matches: 2. CDR3 length: 12 amino acids. This chain's CDR3 is CSGGRETDTQYF. CDR3 nucleotide sequence: TGCAGCGGCGGGAGGGAGACAGATACGCAGTATTTT.

This clonotype was counted between two and nine times. V usage is TRBV27 and J usage is TRBJ1-1; unclear D gene. V shed 2 bases and J shed 4 bases, with 14 bases lying between them. Germline CDR1 and CDR2: MNHEY and SMNVEV (reference sequence). This CDR3 comprises 15 residues. The CDR3 reads CASSLIPGSGTEAFF. The CDR3 DNA sequence: TGTGCCAGCAGTTTAATTCCTGGCTCCGGCACTGAAGCTTTCTTT.

As to this clonotype: Lacking the conserved final phenylalanine or tryptophan, this CDR3 likely reflects a read error. It is unclear where the CDR3 begins or ends on the DNA, so no DNA is shown, and the CDR3 is as TCRdb lists it. V usage is TRBV25-1 and J usage is TRBJ1-4. The CDR3 spans 8 amino acids, including both terminal residues. Germline CDR1 and CDR2: MGHDK and SYGVNS. This chain's CDR3 is CASSECPR.

This clonotype has only a few counts. This chain links TRBV9 with TRBJ2-1; D ambiguous. The length of the CDR3 is 11 residues. V lost 2 bases and J 13 bases, leaving 10 bases between the germline ends. Germline CDR1 is SGDLS and CDR2 is YYNGEE. The CDR3 spells CASSVRGEQFF. The CDR3 DNA reads TGTGCCAGCAGCGTCCGAGGTGAACAGTTCTTC.

This clonotype was recorded many times. The CDR3 is CASSYSRTGNTEAFF. The DNA for the CDR3 is TGTGCCAGCAGTTACTCGCGGACAGGAAACACTGAAGCTTTCTTT. The V and J genes are TRBV6-5 and TRBJ1-1, with 7 bases identical to TRBD1. V lost 0 bases to trimming and J lost 2 bases; unmatched junction nucleotides: 3. The CDR3 contains 15 residues. From germline, CDR1 is MNHEY and CDR2 SVGAGI.

The rearrangement joins TRBV7-9 to TRBJ2-3; the D is unclear. The CDR3 is 13 residues long. Deletions cut 5 bases from V and 1 base from J, with 7 bases between. The germline CDR1 and CDR2 sequences are SEHNR and FQNEAQ (reference sequence). The CDR3 is CASSPVGTDTQYF. The DNA of the CDR3 is TGTGCCAGCAGCCCAGTCGGCACAGATACGCAGTATTTT.

The rearrangement links TRBV12-3 or TRBV12-4 to TRBJ1-2; D gene uncertain. The V end lost 8 bases, the J end lost 2 bases, and 9 bases lay between the germline ends. This CDR3 has 12 residues. The CDR3 DNA follows: TGTGCCAGCCAACTCGGGAACTATGGCTACACCTTC. This codes for CASQLGNYGYTF.

This clonotype showed up many times. The rearrangement links TRBV7-8 to TRBJ2-1; 14 positions agree with TRBD2. The germline V gene encodes CDR1 SGHVS and CDR2 FQNEAQ. This CDR3 is built from 21 residues. V shed 2 bases and J 1 base; nucleotides not matched to a gene: 13. The CDR3: CASSLLDLGLAGVGSYNEQFF. CDR3 sequence (DNA): TGTGCCAGCAGCTTATTAGACTTGGGACTAGCGGGAGTGGGTTCCTACAATGAGCAGTTCTTC.

This clonotype was seen ten or more times. The chain links TRBV7-8 to TRBJ2-5; 7 bases line up with TRBD1. CDR3 length: 14 residues. From germline, CDR1 is SGHVS and CDR2 FQNEAQ. V trimming: 6 bases; J trimming: 4 bases; junction bases outside the gene matches: 8. CDR3 sequence reads: CASREQGTGETQYF. CDR3 DNA sequence: TGTGCCAGCAGGGAACAGGGGACGGGAGAGACCCAGTACTTC.